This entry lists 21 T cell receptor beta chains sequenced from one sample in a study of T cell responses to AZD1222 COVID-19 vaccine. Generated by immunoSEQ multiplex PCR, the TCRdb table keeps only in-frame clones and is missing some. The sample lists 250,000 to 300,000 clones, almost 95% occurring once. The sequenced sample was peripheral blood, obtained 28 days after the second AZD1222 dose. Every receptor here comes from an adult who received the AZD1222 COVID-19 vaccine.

CDR3 sequence (DNA): TGTGCCAGTAGTATTAGCGGAGCCACTATCGGCACAGATACGCAGTATTTT. The encoded protein is CASSISGATIGTDTQYF. V is TRBV19 and J is TRBJ2-3; tentatively, D is TRBD2 (6 bases). This CDR3 is 17 amino acids long. Per the germline V gene, CDR1 is LNHDA and CDR2 is SQIVND (reference sequence). V was pared by 3 bases and J by 1 base, with 17 bases between.

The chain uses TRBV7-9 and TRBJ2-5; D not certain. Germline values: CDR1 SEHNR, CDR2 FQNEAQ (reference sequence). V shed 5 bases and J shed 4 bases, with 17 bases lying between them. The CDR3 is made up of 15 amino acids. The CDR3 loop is CASSPSRVQRETQYF. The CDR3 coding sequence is TGTGCCAGCAGCCCTTCAAGAGTCCAGAGAGAGACCCAGTACTTC.

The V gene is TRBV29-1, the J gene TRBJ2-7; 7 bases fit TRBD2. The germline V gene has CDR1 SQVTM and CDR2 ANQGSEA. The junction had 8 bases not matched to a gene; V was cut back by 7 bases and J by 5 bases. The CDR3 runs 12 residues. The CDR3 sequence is CSARGGGDEQYF. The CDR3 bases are TGCAGCGCACGCGGGGGAGGCGACGAGCAGTACTTC.

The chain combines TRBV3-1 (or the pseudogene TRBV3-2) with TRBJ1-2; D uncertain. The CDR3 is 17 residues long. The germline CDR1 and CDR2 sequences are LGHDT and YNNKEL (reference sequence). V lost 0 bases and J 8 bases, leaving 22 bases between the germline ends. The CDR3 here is CASSQDLGGPTGSGYTF. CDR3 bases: TGTGCCAGCAGCCAAGACCTTGGTGGGCCGACTGGGAGCGGCTACACCTTC.

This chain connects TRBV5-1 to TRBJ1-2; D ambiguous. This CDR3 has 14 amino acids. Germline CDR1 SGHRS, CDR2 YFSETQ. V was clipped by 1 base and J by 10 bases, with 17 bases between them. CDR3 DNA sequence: TGCGCCAGCAGCTTGATCCCTGACCAAGGAGACTACACCTTC. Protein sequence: CASSLIPDQGDYTF.

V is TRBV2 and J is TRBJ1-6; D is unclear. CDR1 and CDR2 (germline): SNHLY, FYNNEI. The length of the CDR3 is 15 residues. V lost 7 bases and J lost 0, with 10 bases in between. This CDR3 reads CASTPSSSYNSPLHF. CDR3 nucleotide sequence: TGTGCCAGCACTCCTTCCAGCTCCTATAATTCACCCCTCCACTTT.

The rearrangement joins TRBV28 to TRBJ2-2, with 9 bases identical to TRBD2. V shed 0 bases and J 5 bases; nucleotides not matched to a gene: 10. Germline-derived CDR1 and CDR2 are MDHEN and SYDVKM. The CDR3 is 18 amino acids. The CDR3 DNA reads TGTGCCAGCAGTTTATGGTCACCTAGCGGGATCGGTACCGGGGAGCTGTTTTTT. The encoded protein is CASSLWSPSGIGTGELFF. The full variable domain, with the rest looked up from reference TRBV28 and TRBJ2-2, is DVKVTQSSRYLVKRTGEKVFLECVQDMDHENMFWYRQDPGLGLRLIYFSYDVKMKEKGDIPEGYSVSREKKERFSLILESASTNQTSMYLCASSLWSPSGIGTGELFFGEGSRLTVL.

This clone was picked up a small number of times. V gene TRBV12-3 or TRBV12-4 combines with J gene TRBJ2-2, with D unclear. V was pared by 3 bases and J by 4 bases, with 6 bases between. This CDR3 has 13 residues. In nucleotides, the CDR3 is TGTGCCAGCAGTTTCGACTCCACCGGGGAGCTGTTTTTT. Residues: CASSFDSTGELFF.

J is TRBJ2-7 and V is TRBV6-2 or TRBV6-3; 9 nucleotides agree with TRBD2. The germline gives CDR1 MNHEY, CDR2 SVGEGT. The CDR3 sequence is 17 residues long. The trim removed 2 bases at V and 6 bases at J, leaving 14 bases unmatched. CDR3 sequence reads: CASSYRPRLAEGSEQYF. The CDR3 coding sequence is TGTGCCAGCAGTTACCGACCAAGACTAGCGGAGGGGAGCGAGCAGTACTTC.

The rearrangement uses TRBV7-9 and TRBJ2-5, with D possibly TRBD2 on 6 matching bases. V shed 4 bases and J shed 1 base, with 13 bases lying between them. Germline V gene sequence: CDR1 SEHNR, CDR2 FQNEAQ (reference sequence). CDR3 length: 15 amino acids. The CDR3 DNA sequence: TGTGCCAGCAGCTCATTTAGCGGACTCCAAGAGACCCAGTACTTC. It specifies CASSSFSGLQETQYF.

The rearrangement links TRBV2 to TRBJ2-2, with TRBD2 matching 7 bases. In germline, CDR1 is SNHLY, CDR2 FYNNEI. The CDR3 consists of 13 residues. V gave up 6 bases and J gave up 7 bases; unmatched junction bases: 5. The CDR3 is CASSPREVGELFF. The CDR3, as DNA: TGTGCCAGCAGCCCCCGGGAGGTCGGGGAGCTGTTTTTT.

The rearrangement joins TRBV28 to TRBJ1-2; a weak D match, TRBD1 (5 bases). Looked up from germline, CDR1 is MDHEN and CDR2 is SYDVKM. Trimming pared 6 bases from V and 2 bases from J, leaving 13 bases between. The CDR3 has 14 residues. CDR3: CASRPGLMNYGYTF. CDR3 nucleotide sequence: TGTGCCAGCAGACCGGGACTGATGAACTATGGCTACACCTTC.

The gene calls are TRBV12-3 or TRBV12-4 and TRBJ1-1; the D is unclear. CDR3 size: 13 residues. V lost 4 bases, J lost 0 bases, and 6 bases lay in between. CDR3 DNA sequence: TGTGCCAGCAGTTGGACGGTGAACACTGAAGCTTTCTTT. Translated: CASSWTVNTEAFF.

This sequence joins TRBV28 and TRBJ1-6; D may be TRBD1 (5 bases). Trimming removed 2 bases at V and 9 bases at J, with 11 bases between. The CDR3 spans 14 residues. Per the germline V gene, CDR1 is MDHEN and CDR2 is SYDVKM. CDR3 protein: CASSLRRGGSPLHF. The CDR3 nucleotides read TGTGCCAGCAGTTTAAGGCGTGGGGGTTCACCCCTCCACTTT.

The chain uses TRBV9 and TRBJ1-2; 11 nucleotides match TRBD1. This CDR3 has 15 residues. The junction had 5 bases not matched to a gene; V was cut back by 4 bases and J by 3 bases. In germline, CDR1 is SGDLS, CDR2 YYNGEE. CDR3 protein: CASSQGQGAYYGYTF. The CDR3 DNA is TGTGCCAGCAGCCAAGGACAGGGGGCATACTATGGCTACACCTTC.

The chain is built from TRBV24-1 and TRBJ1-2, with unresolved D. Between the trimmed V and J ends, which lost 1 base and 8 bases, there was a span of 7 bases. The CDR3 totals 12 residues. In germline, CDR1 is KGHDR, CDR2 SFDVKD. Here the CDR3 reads CATSDFSGGYTF. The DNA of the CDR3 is TGTGCCACCAGTGATTTCAGTGGAGGCTACACCTTC.

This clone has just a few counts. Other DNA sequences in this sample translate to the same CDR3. The CDR3 sequence is CSAGQAYEQYF. DNA of the CDR3: TGCAGTGCGGGACAAGCCTACGAGCAGTACTTC. The chain recombines TRBV20-1 with TRBJ2-7, with TRBD1 as a possible D gene (6 bases). V lost 6 bases and J 2 bases, leaving 8 bases between the germline ends. The CDR3 length is 11 residues. CDR1 is DFQATT and CDR2 is SNEGSKA in the germline V gene (reference sequence).

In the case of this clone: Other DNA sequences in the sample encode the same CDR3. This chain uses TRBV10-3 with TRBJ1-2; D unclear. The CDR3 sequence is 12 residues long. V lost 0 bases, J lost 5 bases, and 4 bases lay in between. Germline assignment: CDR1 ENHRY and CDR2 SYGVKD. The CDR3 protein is CAISESRYGYTF. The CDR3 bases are TGTGCCATCAGTGAGTCACGGTATGGCTACACCTTC.

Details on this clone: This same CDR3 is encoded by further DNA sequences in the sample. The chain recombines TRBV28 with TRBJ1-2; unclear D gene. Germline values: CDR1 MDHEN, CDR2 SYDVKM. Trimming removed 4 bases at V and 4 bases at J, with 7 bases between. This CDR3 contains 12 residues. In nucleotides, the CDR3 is TGTGCCAGCAGTTCGGGCCCCTATGGCTACACCTTC. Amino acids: CASSSGPYGYTF.

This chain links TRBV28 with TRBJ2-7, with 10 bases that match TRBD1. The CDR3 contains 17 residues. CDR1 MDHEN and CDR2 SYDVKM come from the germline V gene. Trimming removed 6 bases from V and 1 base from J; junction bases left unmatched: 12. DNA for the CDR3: TGTGCCAGCAGCCGTCCCGGGACAGGGGCGAGGTCCTACGAGCAGTACTTC. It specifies CASSRPGTGARSYEQYF. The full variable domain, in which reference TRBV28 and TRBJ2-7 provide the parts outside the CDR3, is DVKVTQSSRYLVKRTGEKVFLECVQDMDHENMFWYRQDPGLGLRLIYFSYDVKMKEKGDIPEGYSVSREKKERFSLILESASTNQTSMYLCASSRPGTGARSYEQYFGPGTRLTVT.

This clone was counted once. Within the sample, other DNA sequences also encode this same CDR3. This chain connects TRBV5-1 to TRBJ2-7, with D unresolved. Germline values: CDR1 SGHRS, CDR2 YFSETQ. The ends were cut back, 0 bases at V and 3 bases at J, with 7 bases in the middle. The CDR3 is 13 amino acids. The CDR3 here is CASSLGPLYEQYF. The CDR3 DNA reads TGCGCCAGCAGCTTGGGACCACTCTACGAGCAGTACTTC.